The 25 T cell receptor beta chains listed next were all sequenced from one sample in a study of metastatic and nonmetastatic thyroid tumors. TCRdb ran MiXCR on the PCR reads. The sample lists about 60,000 clones, around 15% occurring once. No treatment of any kind had been given to any patient before thyroid surgery. The source material was blood. The origin of the receptors is a male donor with papillary thyroid cancer or a benign thyroid nodule (not recorded which). Some clones in this sample may be carry-over from other donors' samples.

This clone occurred a few times. A much larger clone lies one base from this, so it may be a read error. The chain employs TRBV24-1 and TRBJ2-3; 10 positions agree with TRBD1. CDR3 length: 17 residues. The germline CDR1 and CDR2 sequences are KGHDR and SFDVKD. V gave up 1 base and J gave up 4 bases; unmatched junction bases: 7. In DNA, the CDR3 is TGTGCCACCAGTGATTTTGCGCTGACAGGGGGCCCAGATACGCAGTATTTT. As protein: CATSDFALTGGPDTQYF.

This clone came up many times. V and J are TRBV28 and TRBJ2-3; D is unresolved. CDR1 and CDR2 (germline): MDHEN, SYDVKM. Trimming stripped 3 bases from V and 10 bases from J, with 20 bases between. CDR3 length equals 15 residues. As DNA, the CDR3 is TGTGCCAGCAGTTTCCCCGGAAAGCGTCCCCTCCCGCAGTATTTT. This sequence encodes CASSFPGKRPLPQYF.

This clone came up a few times. This chain links TRBV12-3 or TRBV12-4 with TRBJ2-1; D ambiguous. Between the trimmed V and J ends, which lost 1 base and 7 bases, there was a span of 8 bases. The CDR3 runs to 13 residues. CDR3 DNA: TGTGCCAGCAGTTTAGGGTTGCGGAATGAGCAGTTCTTC. Protein: CASSLGLRNEQFF.

This clone was observed a few times. A much larger clone lies a single base off, so this may be a read error. The gene calls are TRBV28 and TRBJ2-5; no reliable D call. CDR3 size: 14 residues. Germline V gene lookup returns CDR1 MDHEN and CDR2 SYDVKM. The CDR3, as DNA: TGTGCCAGCAACCAGCTAGGCGGCCAAGGGACCCAGTACTTC. Its translation is CASNQLGGQGTQYF. Supplemented by reference TRBV28 and TRBJ2-5, the full variable domain reads DVKVTQSSRYLVKRTGEKVFLECVQDMDHENMFWYRQDPGLGLRLIYFSYDVKMKEKGDIPEGYSVSREKKERFSLILESASTNQTSMYLCASNQLGGQGTQYFGPGTRLLVL.

The table lists this clone with many counts. The chain links TRBV5-4 to TRBJ2-3; tentative D call: TRBD1 (6 bases). The V gene lost 4 bases and the J gene lost 4 bases, with 7 bases spanning the gap. The CDR3 length is 12 residues. Germline-derived CDR1 and CDR2 are SGHNT and YYREEE (reference sequence). CDR3 amino acids: CASSGGPDTQYF. The CDR3 region has the DNA TGTGCCAGCAGCGGGGGCCCAGATACGCAGTATTTT. The whole variable domain, filled in from reference TRBV5-4 and TRBJ2-3, reads ETGVTQSPTHLIKTRGQQVTLRCSSQSGHNTVSWYQQALGQGPQFIFQYYREEENGRGNFPPRFSGLQFPNYSSELNVNALELDDSALYLCASSGGPDTQYFGPGTRLTVL.

This clone was seen a handful of times. A much larger clone differs by one base, so this may be a read error. The V call is TRBV10-3, the J call TRBJ2-3; TRBD2 matches at 7 bases. CDR3 length: 16 amino acids. From germline, CDR1 is ENHRY and CDR2 SYGVKD. For the CDR3, the DNA is TGTGCCATCAGTGAGATGCGGGAGTGGGGCACAGATACGCACTATTTT. Translation gives CAISEMREWGTDTHYF.

This clone came up many times. This chain uses TRBV28 with TRBJ2-3, with 7 bases identical to TRBD1. Germline V gene data show CDR1 as MDHEN and CDR2 as SYDVKM. V trimming: 7 bases; J trimming: 6 bases; junction bases outside the gene matches: 16. The CDR3 sequence is 16 residues long. CDR3 sequence: CASTRYLGQAQDTQYF. The CDR3 bases are TGTGCCAGCACCAGGTACCTCGGACAGGCCCAGGATACGCAGTATTTT.

This clone was detected many times. The chain recombines TRBV9 with TRBJ1-2, with D possibly matching TRBD1 (5 bases). The CDR3 is made up of 16 amino acids. The V and J ends lost 0 bases and 3 bases respectively, with 15 bases between them. Germline V gene lookup returns CDR1 SGDLS and CDR2 YYNGEE. The CDR3 DNA reads TGTGCCAGCAGCGTAGCTCCTGGGGGGGACGACTATGGCTACACCTTC. Translated: CASSVAPGGDDYGYTF.

Ten or more counts support this clone. The V gene is TRBV12-3 or TRBV12-4, the J gene TRBJ2-1, with D tentatively TRBD2 (7 bases). The V end lost 4 bases, the J end lost 1 base, and 17 bases lay between the germline ends. The CDR3 length is 17 residues. The DNA for the CDR3 is TGTGCCAGCAGTTCAAATAGGGGGGGCGGTTCCTACAATGAGCAGTTCTTC. Amino acid sequence: CASSSNRGGGSYNEQFF.

This clone was counted at least ten times. The chain couples TRBV5-6 to TRBJ2-1, with D maybe TRBD1 (5 bases). V gave up 0 bases and J gave up 4 bases, with 5 bases separating them. CDR1 and CDR2 (germline): SGHDT, YYEEEE. This CDR3 has 13 residues. The CDR3 nucleotides are TGTGCCAGCAGCTTGGGACAGTACAATGAGCAGTTCTTC. Encoded protein: CASSLGQYNEQFF.

There are many counts of this clone. This rearrangement joins TRBV11-2 to TRBJ1-5; D might be TRBD1 (5 bases). The CDR3 has 13 amino acids. V lost 1 base and J lost 4, with 5 bases in between. Germline CDR1 is SGHAT and CDR2 is FQNNGV. The CDR3 DNA follows: TGTGCCAGCAGCTTAGGACAGAATCAGCCCCAGCATTTT. Protein sequence: CASSLGQNQPQHF. The complete variable domain, with remaining parts taken from reference TRBV11-2 and TRBJ1-5, reads EAGVAQSPRYKIIEKRQSVAFWCNPISGHATLYWYQQILGQGPKLLIQFQNNGVVDDSQLPKDRFSAERLKGVDSTLKIQPAKLEDSAVYLCASSLGQNQPQHFGDGTRLSIL.

This clone was counted at least ten times. The rearrangement links TRBV6-1 to TRBJ1-5; no clear D. Germline-derived CDR1 and CDR2 are MNHNS and SASEGT. V lost 5 bases to trimming and J lost 3 bases, with 14 bases between them. This CDR3 region has 15 residues. In nucleotides, the CDR3 is TGTGCCAGCAGTTTGGCCTCCCTGGCCAATCAGCCCCAGCATTTT. It specifies CASSLASLANQPQHF.

This clone was seen repeatedly, ten times or more. The V gene is TRBV5-1, the J gene TRBJ2-3, with 11 bases aligning to TRBD1. Germline V gene lookup returns CDR1 SGHRS and CDR2 YFSETQ. V lost 7 bases and J lost 3; bases outside the gene matches: 7. This CDR3 region has 15 residues. CDR3 amino acids: CASRTGTGGTDTQYF. The CDR3 nucleotides are TGCGCCAGCCGTACCGGGACAGGGGGGACAGATACGCAGTATTTT.

V usage is TRBV11-2 and J usage is TRBJ2-7, with D possibly TRBD2 on 6 matching bases. This CDR3 comprises 20 residues. In germline, CDR1 is SGHAT, CDR2 FQNNGV. V lost 3 bases, J lost 4 bases, and 31 bases lay in between. The CDR3 spells CASSFLREEGSLSTGYEQYF. The CDR3 DNA reads as TGTGCCAGCAGCTTTTTAAGGGAGGAAGGTTCTCTCTCCACTGGATACGAGCAGTACTTC.

There are many counts of this clone. The rearrangement uses TRBV19 and TRBJ2-7; D gene uncertain. Between the trimmed V and J ends, which lost 4 bases and 5 bases, there was a span of 15 bases. This CDR3 is 14 amino acids long. Germline V lookup: CDR1 LNHDA, CDR2 SQIVND (reference sequence). The CDR3 region is CASSTLGNKNEQYF. The CDR3, as DNA: TGTGCCAGTAGTACCCTGGGAAACAAGAACGAGCAGTACTTC. The full variable domain, rest sourced from reference TRBV19 and TRBJ2-7, is DGGITQSPKYLFRKEGQNVTLSCEQNLNHDAMYWYRQDPGQGLRLIYYSQIVNDFQKGDIAEGYSVSREKKESFPLTVTSAQKNPTAFYLCASSTLGNKNEQYFGPGTRLTVT.

A word on this clone: Sequence at one end of the junction differs from germline and may be a read error. This chain links TRBV20-1 with TRBJ1-5; D unresolved. The CDR3 has 14 residues. The V gene's germline CDR1 is DFQATT and CDR2 SNEGSKA (reference sequence). The CDR3 sequence is CSAGKGYSNQPQHF. CDR3 sequence (DNA): TGCAGTGCTGGGAAAGGGTATAGCAATCAGCCACAGCATTTT.

Ten or more counts support this clone. The J gene is TRBJ2-6, the V gene TRBV30; D unclear. V lost 1 base and J 12 bases, leaving 16 bases between the germline ends. Germline V CDR1 and CDR2: GTSNPN, SVGIG (reference sequence). The CDR3 has 14 amino acids. CDR3 in DNA: TGTGCCTGGAGTGGCCAGGTTCTGTCAGGCGTCCTGACTTTC. Protein sequence: CAWSGQVLSGVLTF.

This clone was counted at least ten times. J is TRBJ2-2 and V is TRBV20-1; 7 bases align to TRBD2. Germline CDR1 reads DFQATT; CDR2 reads SNEGSKA (reference sequence). CDR3 length: 15 amino acids. The V gene end was trimmed by 3 bases and the J gene end by 3 bases; junction bases not matched to a gene: 7. The CDR3 bases are TGCAGTGCTAGTCTCGGGGGGAGGGACACCGGGGAGCTGTTTTTT. Translated, it gives CSASLGGRDTGELFF.

The sample holds a few counts of this clone. The J gene is TRBJ1-2, the V gene TRBV9, with unresolved D. The CDR3 spans 14 residues. V lost 4 bases and J lost 4, with 14 bases in between. CDR1 is SGDLS, CDR2 YYNGEE, per germline. The chain's CDR3 is CASSHIEGTYGYTF. The CDR3 DNA reads TGTGCCAGCAGCCACATCGAGGGTACCTATGGCTACACCTTC.

This clone was counted many times. The genes are TRBV12-5 and TRBJ2-1; D is perhaps TRBD2 (6 bases). The V end lost 5 bases, the J end lost 9 bases, and 14 bases lay between the germline ends. The CDR3 consists of 13 residues. Germline-derived CDR1 and CDR2 are LGHNT and FRNRAP. CDR3: CASGRGLGPEQFF. In DNA form, the CDR3 reads TGTGCTAGTGGTCGGGGACTTGGGCCTGAGCAGTTCTTC.

This clone was recorded at least ten times. The V call is TRBV5-1, the J call TRBJ2-3, with 10 positions matching TRBD1. Germline CDR1 SGHRS, CDR2 YFSETQ. The CDR3 covers 15 residues. The junction had 7 bases not matched to a gene; V was cut back by 4 bases and J by 5 bases. DNA for the CDR3: TGCGCCAGCAGCGCCGGGACAGGGGACATAGATACGCAGTATTTT. Residues: CASSAGTGDIDTQYF.

This clone was seen repeatedly, ten times or more. This chain joins TRBV12-3 or TRBV12-4 and TRBJ1-5, with D tentatively TRBD1 (6 bases). The CDR3 length is 15 residues. Between the trimmed V and J ends, which lost 7 bases and 2 bases, there was a span of 15 bases. DNA of the CDR3: TGTGCCAGCACCCTGGGGGGGGCTGGCAATCAGCCCCAGCATTTT. Translating gives CASTLGGAGNQPQHF.

Notes on this clone: This may be a read error: a much more frequent sequence differs by one nucleotide. Other DNA sequences from this sample encode an identical CDR3 as well. The chain has TRBV7-2 and TRBJ1-4; possibly TRBD1 for D (5 bases). Germline loops: CDR1 SGHTA, CDR2 FQGNSA. This CDR3 is built from 16 residues. Trimming took off 5 bases at V and 4 bases at J, with 17 bases between the two ends. CDR3 in amino acids: CASSRNRQSHNEKLFF. In DNA form, the CDR3 reads TGTGCCAGCAGCAGAAATAGACAGTCCCATAATGAAAAACTGTTTTTT.

About this clone: Being one base from a much bigger clone, this may be a read error. The CDR3 reads CSSSQEFQSADTQYF. CDR3 coding DNA: TGCTCCAGCAGCCAAGAGTTCCAGTCGGCAGATACGCAGTATTTT. The chain employs TRBV4-3 and TRBJ2-3; D unclear. The CDR3 runs to 15 residues. The germline CDR1 and CDR2 sequences are LGHNA and YSLEER.

This clone was counted only a few times. The rearrangement joins TRBV27 to TRBJ2-5; TRBD2 agrees at 13 bases. From germline, CDR1 is MNHEY and CDR2 SMNVEV (reference sequence). Trimming took 1 base from V and 5 from J; bases not matched to a gene: 10. The CDR3 loop spans 18 amino acids. The CDR3 nucleotides are TGTGCCAGCAGTTTATGTCGTACTAGCGGGGGGGTTAGTGAGACCCAGTACTTC. The encoded protein is CASSLCRTSGGVSETQYF.